This record looks at one TCR beta chain sequence and its context. Its antigen remains unknown. The data derive from a study of breast tumors, draining lymph nodes, adjacent tissues. Study observations and caveats: Compared with basal-like, luminal-like tumors shared significantly more repertoire with nontumor tissue. Most tumor T cells seemingly derive from lymph node, then expand in tumor. The lymph node origin of tumor T cells was framed as consistent with a hypothesis, not demonstrated.

TCRdb independently ran MiXCR on the multiplex PCR reads; one entry per CDR3 protein. Counted here are about 140,000 distinct CDR3 sequences, approximately 29% occurring once; the ten biggest clones make up 2.3%. Samples came from axillary lymph nodes draining the breast cancer. The CDR3 has 16 residues. Germline V gene lookup returns CDR1 SGHAT and CDR2 FQDESV (reference sequence). V gave up 0 bases and J gave up 1 base; unmatched junction bases: 4. The V call is TRBV11-1, the J call TRBJ2-5, with TRBD2 identical over 8 bases. Sequenced input: axillary lymph node tissue. The TCR sequence derives from a female donor with breast cancer. Some clones in this sample may be carry-over from other donors' samples. The CDR3: CASSLAAGAPQETQYF. The CDR3 nucleotides are TGTGCCAGCAGCTTAGCAGCGGGGGCACCCCAAGAGACCCAGTACTTC.